The 10 T cell receptor beta chains in this list originate from one sample, sequenced in a study of T-cell memory formation after mild COVID-19. TCRdb ran MiXCR on the 5' RACE reads and lists one entry per CDR3 protein. This sample has fewer than 600,000 distinct CDR3 sequences, with roughly 21% found just once. Sequencing used PBMCs or a T cell subset sorted from them (not recorded which). These receptors came from an adult woman who had mild COVID-19 (a few samples of this study predate the infection). Cell type and time point are not known.

This clonotype was observed a handful of times. V and J are TRBV6-5 and TRBJ1-1; the D gene is possibly TRBD1 (6 bases). CDR3 length: 14 residues. V lost 6 bases, J lost 4 bases, and 15 bases lay in between. Germline CDR1 reads MNHEY; CDR2 reads SVGAGI. CDR3: CASSSSGATTEAFF. The CDR3 bases are TGTGCCAGCAGCTCCTCGGGGGCGACCACTGAAGCTTTCTTT.

The J gene is TRBJ2-1, the V gene TRBV3-1; TRBD1 or TRBD2 may be the D gene (6 bases each). Trimming pared 0 bases from V and 4 bases from J, leaving 13 bases between. The germline gives CDR1 LGHDT, CDR2 YNNKEL (reference sequence). The CDR3 covers 16 residues. This CDR3 reads CASSQEGGRLYNEQFF. The CDR3 nucleotides are TGTGCCAGCAGCCAAGAAGGGGGGCGCTTATACAATGAGCAGTTCTTC.

The chain links TRBV4-3 to TRBJ1-5; D not resolved. The germline CDR1 and CDR2 sequences are LGHNA and YSLEER. The CDR3 contains 15 residues. The V end was cut by 0 bases, the J end by 6 bases, with 12 bases between. The CDR3 DNA follows: TGCGCCAGCAGCCAAGATCGAGGGATTGCTCAGCCCCAGCATTTT. The encoded protein is CASSQDRGIAQPQHF.

The chain has TRBV7-8 and TRBJ2-1; possibly TRBD1 for D (6 bases). The V gene lost 5 bases and the J gene lost 3 bases, with 20 bases spanning the gap. In germline, CDR1 is SGHVS, CDR2 FQNEAQ. This CDR3 spans 17 amino acids. The DNA for the CDR3 is TGTGCCAGCAGCACAAACACCGGGACACAGTACTACAATGAGCAGTTCTTC. As protein: CASSTNTGTQYYNEQFF.

This clonotype appeared a few times. This rearrangement joins TRBV25-1 to TRBJ2-7; TRBD1 matches 8 bases. CDR1 MGHDK and CDR2 SYGVNS come from the germline V gene. The CDR3 extends over 14 amino acids. J was trimmed by 1 base and V by 8 bases; bases with no gene match: 7. CDR3 nucleotides: TGTGCCAGCGGAGAGACAGGGGTATCCTACGAGCAGTACTTC. Its translation: CASGETGVSYEQYF.

The chain couples TRBV12-3 or TRBV12-4 to TRBJ2-1; D not certain. V lost 3 bases, J lost 0 bases, and 9 bases lay in between. The CDR3 runs 15 residues. The DNA for the CDR3 is TGTGCCAGCAGTTTCACCGGCAACTCCTACAATGAGCAGTTCTTC. Translated, it gives CASSFTGNSYNEQFF.

This clonotype was seen a few times. The J gene is TRBJ1-2, the V gene TRBV5-1, with TRBD1 matching 7 bases. The junction had 10 bases not matched to a gene; V was cut back by 1 base and J by 7 bases. The CDR3 totals 15 residues. The V gene's germline CDR1 is SGHRS and CDR2 YFSETQ. DNA of the CDR3: TGCGCCAGCAGCTTGTTGGCCGGACAGGATTTTGGCTACACCTTC. It codes for CASSLLAGQDFGYTF.

This clonotype was found a few times. This rearrangement joins TRBV3-1 to TRBJ2-7, with 11 nucleotides matching TRBD2. The J segment lost 0 bases and the V segment lost 4 bases, leaving 8 bases of the junction unmatched. The germline gives CDR1 LGHDT, CDR2 YNNKEL (reference sequence). This CDR3 comprises 17 residues. CDR3 sequence: CASSRGTSGGSSYEQYF. The DNA of the CDR3 is TGTGCCAGCAGCCGAGGGACTAGCGGAGGTAGCTCCTACGAGCAGTACTTC.

In this sample, this clonotype turned up a few times. The CDR3 here is CASSPQALQETQYF. The CDR3 DNA reads TGTGCCAGCTCACCACAGGCGCTCCAAGAGACCCAGTACTTC. The chain joins TRBV18 to TRBJ2-5; D remains ambiguous. The V end lost 1 base, the J end lost 1 base, and 7 bases lay between the germline ends. Germline CDR1 reads KGHSH; CDR2 reads LQKENI. The CDR3 loop spans 14 amino acids. Based on the CDR3 plus reference TRBV18 and TRBJ2-5, the full variable domain is NAGVMQNPRHLVRRRGQEARLRCSPMKGHSHVYWYRQLPEEGLKFMVYLQKENIIDESGMPKERFSAEFPKEGPSILRIQQVVRGDSAAYFCASSPQALQETQYFGPGTRLLVL.

Only a few counts were recorded for this clonotype. DNA for the CDR3: TGCAGTGCTTTAAGCGGGAGGCAACACTACGAGCAGTACTTC. Protein product: CSALSGRQHYEQYF. V and J are TRBV20-1 and TRBJ2-7; the match to TRBD2 covers 9 bases. In germline, CDR1 is DFQATT, CDR2 SNEGSKA (reference sequence). The CDR3 spans 14 residues. The V and J ends lost 5 bases and 3 bases, in that order; junction bases with no gene match: 8.